The next 27 T cell receptor beta chains were all read from a single sample in a study of naive and memory T cell subsets. For blood and skin samples, reverse transcription used TCR alpha and beta constant primers. TCRdb analysed the UMI-ligation and nested PCR reads with MiXCR anew, one entry per CDR3 protein. The table records 15,000 to 20,000 distinct CDR3 sequences, about a tenth of them present only once. This sample's treatment: skin biopsy from PPD injection site in Mantoux-positive individual. Cells were not sorted; total RNA input targeted 1 to 1000 ng. The sample was skin, taken from a tuberculin skin test site. Receptors originate from an adult in good health.

In this sample, this clonotype turned up many times. The rearrangement joins TRBV6-5 to TRBJ1-1; D is uncertain. V dropped 0 bases and J dropped 10 bases, with 15 bases sitting between them. CDR1 and CDR2 (germline): MNHEY, SVGAGI. This CDR3 contains 14 residues. CDR3 in amino acids: CASSYSPYWRAAFF. The DNA for the CDR3 is TGTGCCAGCAGTTACTCGCCGTACTGGAGGGCAGCTTTCTTT.

There are many counts of this clonotype. The chain uses TRBV15 and TRBJ1-3; D ambiguous. Germline CDR1 is LNHNV and CDR2 is YYDKDF (reference sequence). V was cut by 0 bases and J by 0 bases, with 12 bases left in between. CDR3 size: 17 residues. The CDR3 DNA reads TGTGCCACCAGCAGAGAAGAAGGAGGCTTCTCTGGAAACACCATATATTTT. Its translation: CATSREEGGFSGNTIYF.

This clonotype came up many times. This chain links TRBV4-1 with TRBJ2-7; D is ambiguous. The germline V gene has CDR1 MGHRA and CDR2 YSYEKL. The CDR3 is made up of 12 amino acids. With 8 bases removed from V and 2 bases from J, the gap between germline ends came to 10 bases. CDR3 protein: CASSDAAYEQYF. Written as DNA, the CDR3 is TGCGCCAGCTCGGACGCCGCCTACGAGCAGTACTTC.

The table lists this clonotype with many counts. The chain links TRBV28 to TRBJ1-2; a possible D gene is TRBD1 (6 bases). This CDR3 spans 13 amino acids. V lost 3 bases and J 5 bases, leaving 10 bases between the germline ends. Germline CDR1 and CDR2: MDHEN and SYDVKM. The CDR3 spells CASSFGGLYGYTF. The CDR3 DNA reads TGTGCCAGCAGTTTTGGGGGCTTGTATGGCTACACCTTC.

This clonotype was counted a single time. The V call is TRBV6-5, the J call TRBJ2-2, with D perhaps matching TRBD2 (5 bases). Between the trimmed V and J ends, which lost 0 bases and 3 bases, there was a span of 5 bases. From germline, CDR1 is MNHEY and CDR2 SVGAGI. This CDR3 has 14 amino acids. The CDR3 loop is CASSYSRDTGELFF. The CDR3 nucleotides read TGTGCCAGCAGTTACTCGCGGGACACCGGGGAGCTGTTTTTT.

The chain joins TRBV3-1 to TRBJ2-6, with TRBD2 matching 7 bases. Germline CDR1 LGHDT, CDR2 YNNKEL (reference sequence). The CDR3 extends over 18 amino acids. V was clipped by 4 bases and J by 2 bases; unmatched bases: 11. The CDR3 DNA reads as TGTGCCAGCAGCCGGACCGGGACTATTAATACTGGGGCCAACGTCCTGACTTTC. The encoded protein is CASSRTGTINTGANVLTF.

A few counts support this clonotype. This chain joins TRBV6-5 and TRBJ2-7; 11 bases are a match to TRBD2. V dropped 6 bases and J dropped 5; count of bases not matched to a gene: 9. The V gene's germline CDR1 is MNHEY and CDR2 SVGAGI. The CDR3 spans 15 residues. The CDR3 DNA reads as TGTGCCAGCAGGCGTAGCGGGAGGGAAGCTCACGAGCAGTACTTC. Its protein is CASRRSGREAHEQYF.

J is TRBJ2-7 and V is TRBV2, with D uncertain. In germline, CDR1 is SNHLY, CDR2 FYNNEI. V lost 3 bases and J lost 12, with 12 bases in between. This CDR3 is built from 11 residues. CDR3 sequence (DNA): TGTGCCAGCAGTGACAATCCCGGACGGTACTTC. It yields the protein CASSDNPGRYF. Full variable domain (rest looked up from reference TRBV2 and TRBJ2-7): EPEVTQTPSHQVTQMGQEVILRCVPISNHLYFYWYRQILGQKVEFLVSFYNNEISEKSEIFDDQFSVERPDGSNFTLKIRSTKLEDSAMYFCASSDNPGRYFGPGTRLTVT.

Many counts were recorded for this clonotype. J is TRBJ2-7 and V is TRBV28, with D tentatively TRBD1 or TRBD2 (5 bases each). This CDR3 comprises 13 residues. Trimming removed 5 bases at V and 3 bases at J, with 11 bases between. The germline CDR1 and CDR2 sequences are MDHEN and SYDVKM. Here the CDR3 reads CASSPGTDYEQYF. CDR3 sequence (DNA): TGTGCCAGCAGTCCCGGGACGGACTACGAGCAGTACTTC.

This clonotype was counted ten times or more. The chain has TRBV19 and TRBJ2-3; D is unclear. The length of the CDR3 is 12 residues. In germline, CDR1 is LNHDA, CDR2 SQIVND (reference sequence). The germline V and J ends were trimmed by 4 bases and 11 bases, with 13 bases remaining between them. The DNA for the CDR3 is TGTGCCAGTAGTACCGAAGGGCCGAAGCAGTATTTT. This codes for CASSTEGPKQYF.

This clonotype was counted only a few times. The V and J genes are TRBV6-6 and TRBJ1-2; 9 bases align to TRBD1. The trim removed 2 bases at V and 7 bases at J, leaving 8 bases unmatched. Germline lookup yields CDR1 MNHNY and CDR2 SVGAGI (reference sequence). This CDR3 is built from 15 residues. CDR3 nucleotide sequence: TGTGCCAGCAGTTACCCCCGGGACAGGGCATGTGGCTACACCTTC. Encoded protein: CASSYPRDRACGYTF.

In this sample, this clonotype turned up many times. This sequence joins TRBV15 and TRBJ2-1; 8 bases match TRBD2. This CDR3 has 16 residues. The J segment lost 0 bases and the V segment lost 2 bases, leaving 3 bases of the junction unmatched. Germline values: CDR1 LNHNV, CDR2 YYDKDF (reference sequence). The CDR3: CATSRLAGYSYNEQFF. The CDR3 DNA sequence: TGTGCCACCAGCAGACTAGCGGGTTACTCCTACAATGAGCAGTTCTTC.

The sample holds many counts of this clonotype. The J gene is TRBJ2-3, the V gene TRBV29-1, with 12 bases lining up with TRBD2. V shed 6 bases, J shed 5 bases, and the junction held 12 bases outside the gene matches. Germline V gives CDR1 SQVTM, CDR2 ANQGSEA. The CDR3 is 16 residues long. CDR3 in amino acids: CSVPEWLAGGKDTQYF. The CDR3 DNA is TGCAGCGTCCCCGAGTGGCTAGCGGGAGGGAAAGATACGCAGTATTTT.

This clonotype was counted only a few times. The chain joins TRBV20-1 to TRBJ2-1; the D gene could be TRBD1 or TRBD2 (6 bases each). This CDR3 is 16 amino acids long. V shed 5 bases and J shed 3 bases, with 20 bases lying between them. Germline V gives CDR1 DFQATT, CDR2 SNEGSKA (reference sequence). The CDR3 spells CSAERGELTVYNEQFF. Written as DNA, the CDR3 is TGCAGTGCTGAGAGGGGGGAACTTACAGTCTACAATGAGCAGTTCTTC.

This clonotype was seen at least ten times. This chain uses TRBV20-1 with TRBJ2-5; TRBD2 matches 8 bases. This CDR3 has 16 residues. The ends lost 2 bases at V and 5 bases at J; junction bases unmatched: 13. Germline CDR1 DFQATT, CDR2 SNEGSKA (reference sequence). CDR3 in DNA: TGCAGTGCTAGACCCGTCGGGAGGGCCTTCTCGGAGACCCAGTACTTC. Protein sequence: CSARPVGRAFSETQYF.

This rearrangement joins TRBV4-1 to TRBJ2-7; D remains ambiguous. Germline CDR1 MGHRA, CDR2 YSYEKL. The CDR3 length is 12 residues. V gave up 0 bases and J gave up 3 bases, with 3 bases separating them. The CDR3 region is CASSQDSYEQYF. The CDR3 region has the DNA TGCGCCAGCAGCCAAGACAGCTACGAGCAGTACTTC.

This clonotype was counted at least ten times. The J gene is TRBJ2-7, the V gene TRBV28; D is unresolved. The CDR3 extends over 13 amino acids. The V gene's germline CDR1 is MDHEN and CDR2 SYDVKM. Trimming shortened V by 6 bases and J by 3 bases, and 12 bases separated the two germline ends. The chain's CDR3 is CASSPGLFYEQYF. CDR3 coding DNA: TGTGCCAGCAGCCCGGGCCTATTCTACGAGCAGTACTTC. Full variable domain (remainder filled in from reference TRBV28 and TRBJ2-7): DVKVTQSSRYLVKRTGEKVFLECVQDMDHENMFWYRQDPGLGLRLIYFSYDVKMKEKGDIPEGYSVSREKKERFSLILESASTNQTSMYLCASSPGLFYEQYFGPGTRLTVT.

The chain uses TRBV11-2 and TRBJ1-1; 9 bases are a match to TRBD1. Per the germline V gene, CDR1 is SGHAT and CDR2 is FQNNGV. Trimming took 5 bases from V and 0 from J; bases not matched to a gene: 7. There are 16 residues in the CDR3. The CDR3 DNA follows: TGTGCCAGCAGCCTTAGACAGGGGGGACTGAACACTGAAGCTTTCTTT. Translation gives CASSLRQGGLNTEAFF.

This clonotype appeared many times. This CDR3 is CASSKDRAWRETQYF. In DNA, the CDR3 is TGTGCCAGCAGTAAGGACAGGGCATGGCGGGAGACCCAGTACTTC. This chain uses TRBV6-5 with TRBJ2-5; 8 bases agree with TRBD1. There are 15 residues in the CDR3. V was clipped by 5 bases and J by 5 bases; unmatched bases: 10. Germline CDR1 is MNHEY and CDR2 is SVGAGI.

The chain links TRBV6-2 or TRBV6-3 to TRBJ2-1, with D possibly matching TRBD1 (5 bases). CDR3 size: 14 residues. Germline V lookup: CDR1 MNHEY, CDR2 SVGEGT. V was pared by 6 bases and J by 6 bases, with 15 bases between. The CDR3 reads CASSPTGRRNEQFF. CDR3 DNA sequence: TGTGCCAGCAGCCCAACAGGACGGCGCAATGAGCAGTTCTTC.

This clonotype was observed at least ten times. J is TRBJ2-2 and V is TRBV12-3 or TRBV12-4; 8 bases are shared with TRBD2. This CDR3 is 19 amino acids long. Trimming removed 6 bases from V and 4 bases from J; junction bases left unmatched: 19. CDR3 nucleotides: TGTGCCAGCAGCTTTTTAGGGCTAGGACGGGGGGGCCTCACCGGGGAGCTGTTTTTT. This translates into CASSFLGLGRGGLTGELFF.

This clonotype came up a few times. The J gene is TRBJ2-3, the V gene TRBV20-1; 10 bases match TRBD2. This CDR3 has 19 residues. Germline V gene sequence: CDR1 DFQATT, CDR2 SNEGSKA (reference sequence). The junction had 16 bases not matched to a gene; V was cut back by 1 base and J by 3 bases. The CDR3 DNA sequence: TGCAGTGCTAGAGGTCGACTAGCGGGTTCTTTTGTGGGGACAGATACGCAGTATTTT. Residues: CSARGRLAGSFVGTDTQYF.

This clonotype was seen repeatedly, ten times or more. This chain joins TRBV7-3 and TRBJ2-3; TRBD2 aligns across 12 bases. J gave up 5 bases and V 2 bases, and 8 bases lay outside the gene matches. Germline V gives CDR1 SGHTA, CDR2 FQGTGA. The CDR3 is made up of 17 amino acids. For the CDR3, the DNA is TGTGCCAGCAGCTTACGATGGACTAGCGGGAATGGAGATACGCAGTATTTT. It encodes CASSLRWTSGNGDTQYF.

This clonotype was recorded at least ten times. The genes are TRBV7-7 and TRBJ2-3; 7 bases are shared with TRBD2. After removal of 8 bases from V and 5 bases from J, the junction contained 10 bases not matched to a gene. CDR1 and CDR2 from the germline V gene are SSHAT and FNYEAQ (reference sequence). This CDR3 contains 14 residues. CDR3 residues: CASAGGGVGDTQYF. The CDR3, as DNA: TGTGCCAGCGCTGGGGGGGGGGTTGGAGATACGCAGTATTTT.

By share, this clonotype counts as medium-sized (0.01 to 0.1%). An end of the junction does not agree with germline; a read error may underlie this. CDR3: CATSAHKEGLGLF. DNA of the CDR3: TGTGCCACCAGCGCCCATAAGGAGGGCCTTGGACTCTTC. The chain couples TRBV15 to TRBJ2-1; tentative D call: TRBD2 (6 bases). The CDR3 is 13 amino acids. Germline V gene data show CDR1 as LNHNV and CDR2 as YYDKDF (reference sequence). Looking up the rest from reference TRBV15 and TRBJ2-1 gives the full variable domain: DAMVIQNPRYQVTQFGKPVTLSCSQTLNHNVMYWYQQKSSQAPKLLFHYYDKDFNNEADTPDNFQSRRPNTSFCFLDIRSPGLGDTAMYLCATSAHKEGLGLFGPGTRLTVL.

This clonotype counts as medium-sized. The chain carries TRBV28 and TRBJ2-3; weak D call: TRBD2 (6 bases). This CDR3 has 16 residues. Trimming stripped 3 bases from V and 0 bases from J, with 13 bases between. Germline CDR1 and CDR2: MDHEN and SYDVKM. CDR3 coding DNA: TGTGCCAGCAGTTTGCTAGCGAGCTACAGCACAGATACGCAGTATTTT. Amino acid sequence: CASSLLASYSTDTQYF.

This clonotype was counted ten times or more. The V and J genes are TRBV15 and TRBJ2-5; TRBD1 matches at 8 bases. CDR3 size: 15 residues. J gave up 5 bases and V 3 bases, and 8 bases lay outside the gene matches. Germline values: CDR1 LNHNV, CDR2 YYDKDF (reference sequence). The chain's CDR3 is CATSRARDRHETQYF. The CDR3 DNA sequence: TGTGCCACCAGCAGGGCCCGGGACAGGCACGAGACCCAGTACTTC.